This TCR beta chain stems from a study of T cells after posttransplantation cyclophosphamide. Assay used: immunoSEQ multiplex PCR; TCRdb lists only in-frame clones, some missing. The sample has 6,000 to 9,500 clones; approximately 85% are singletons. This clone was seen more than once but under ten times. The antigen is not known. Cyclophosphamide on days +3 and +4 followed busulfan-fludarabine conditioning and a marrow graft. General study points: Donor-recipient repertoire similarity was low at 1-2 months, rising over year one. Tissue-infiltrating T cells from skin or gut overlapped little with blood T cells.

V was pared by 4 bases and J by 4 bases, with 16 bases between. Germline V gene sequence: CDR1 SGHTA, CDR2 FQGNSA. The CDR3 totals 15 residues. The sample in question was CD4+ T cells sorted from blood, obtained around 1,200 days after allogeneic stem cell transplant with posttransplant cyclophosphamide. The V call is TRBV7-2, the J call TRBJ1-1; weak D call: TRBD1 (6 bases). The sequence came from a female patient in her 40s who received an allogeneic stem cell transplant from a related donor, was CMV-positive, and had no GVHD. T cells may partly derive from the graft donor. In DNA, the CDR3 is TGTGCCAGCAGCTCACAGGGACCCAGGGTCACTGAAGCTTTCTTT. Translation: CASSSQGPRVTEAFF. Variable domain in full (rest from reference TRBV7-2 and TRBJ1-1): GAGVSQSPSNKVTEKGKDVELRCDPISGHTALYWYRQSLGQGLEFLIYFQGNSAPDKSGLPSDRFSAERTGGSVSTLTIQRTQQEDSAVYLCASSSQGPRVTEAFFGQGTRLTVV.